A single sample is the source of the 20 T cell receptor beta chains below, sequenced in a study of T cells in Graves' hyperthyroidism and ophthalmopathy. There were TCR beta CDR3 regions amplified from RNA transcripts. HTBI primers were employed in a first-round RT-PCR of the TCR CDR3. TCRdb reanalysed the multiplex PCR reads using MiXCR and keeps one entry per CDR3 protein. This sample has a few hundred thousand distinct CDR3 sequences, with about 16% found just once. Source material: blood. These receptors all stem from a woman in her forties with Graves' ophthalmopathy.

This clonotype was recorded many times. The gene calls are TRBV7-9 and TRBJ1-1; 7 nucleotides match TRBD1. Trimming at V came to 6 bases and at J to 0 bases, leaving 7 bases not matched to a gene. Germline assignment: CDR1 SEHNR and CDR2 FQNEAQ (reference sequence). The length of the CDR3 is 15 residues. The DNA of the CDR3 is TGTGCCAGCAGTCCGACCGGGACAGTGAACACTGAAGCTTTCTTT. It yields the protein CASSPTGTVNTEAFF.

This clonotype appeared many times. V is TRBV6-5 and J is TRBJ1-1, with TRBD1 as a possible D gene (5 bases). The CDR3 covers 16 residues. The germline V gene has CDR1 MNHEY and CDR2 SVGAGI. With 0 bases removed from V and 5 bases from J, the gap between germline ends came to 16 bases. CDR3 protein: CASSYSKAGRWTEAFF. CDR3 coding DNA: TGTGCCAGCAGTTACTCGAAGGCAGGGAGGTGGACTGAAGCTTTCTTT.

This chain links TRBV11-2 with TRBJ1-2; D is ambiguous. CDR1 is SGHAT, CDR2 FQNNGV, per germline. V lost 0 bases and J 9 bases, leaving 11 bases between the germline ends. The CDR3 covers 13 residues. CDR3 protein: CASSLDGFPRYTF. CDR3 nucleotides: TGTGCCAGCAGCTTAGACGGCTTCCCTCGCTACACCTTC.

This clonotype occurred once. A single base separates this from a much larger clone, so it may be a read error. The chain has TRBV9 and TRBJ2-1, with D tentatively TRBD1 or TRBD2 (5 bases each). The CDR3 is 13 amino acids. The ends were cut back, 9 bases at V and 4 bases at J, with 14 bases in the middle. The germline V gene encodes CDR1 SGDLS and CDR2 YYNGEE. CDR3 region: CAIARDLYNEQFF. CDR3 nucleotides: TGTGCCATTGCCCGGGACCTTTACAATGAGCAGTTCTTC.

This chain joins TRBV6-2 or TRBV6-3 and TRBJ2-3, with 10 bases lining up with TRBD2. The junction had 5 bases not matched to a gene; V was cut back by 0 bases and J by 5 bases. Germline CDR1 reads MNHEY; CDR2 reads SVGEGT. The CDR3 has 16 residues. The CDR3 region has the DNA TGTGCCAGCAGTTACTCTACTAGCGGGGCGGGAGATACGCAGTATTTT. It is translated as CASSYSTSGAGDTQYF.

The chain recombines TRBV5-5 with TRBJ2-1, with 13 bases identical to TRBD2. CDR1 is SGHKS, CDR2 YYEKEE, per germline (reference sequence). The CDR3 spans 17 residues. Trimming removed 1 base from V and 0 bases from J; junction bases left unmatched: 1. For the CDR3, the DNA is TGTGCCAGCAGCTTGAGACTAGCGGGGGGCTCCTACAATGAGCAGTTCTTC. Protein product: CASSLRLAGGSYNEQFF.

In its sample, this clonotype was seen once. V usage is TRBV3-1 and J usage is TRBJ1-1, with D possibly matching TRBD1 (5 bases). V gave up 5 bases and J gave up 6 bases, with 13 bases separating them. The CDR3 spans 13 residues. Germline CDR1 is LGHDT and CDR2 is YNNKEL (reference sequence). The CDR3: CASSFDGGAEAFF. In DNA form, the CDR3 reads TGTGCCAGCAGCTTCGACGGGGGGGCTGAAGCTTTCTTT.

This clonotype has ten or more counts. The CDR3 bases are TGTGCCAGCAGTCCTCAGTACAGTGGCAACACTGAAGCTTTCTTT. This sequence encodes CASSPQYSGNTEAFF. The rearrangement links TRBV6-1 to TRBJ1-1; no reliable D call. Trimming removed 5 bases from V and 2 bases from J, with 15 bases in between. CDR1 is MNHNS, CDR2 SASEGT, per germline. The CDR3 consists of 15 residues.

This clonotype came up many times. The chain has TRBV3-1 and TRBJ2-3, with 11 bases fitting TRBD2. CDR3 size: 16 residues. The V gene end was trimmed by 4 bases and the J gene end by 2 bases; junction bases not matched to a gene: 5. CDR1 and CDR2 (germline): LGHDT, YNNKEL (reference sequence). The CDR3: CASSPRLAGITDTQYF. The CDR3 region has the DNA TGTGCCAGCAGCCCACGACTAGCGGGGATCACAGATACGCAGTATTTT.

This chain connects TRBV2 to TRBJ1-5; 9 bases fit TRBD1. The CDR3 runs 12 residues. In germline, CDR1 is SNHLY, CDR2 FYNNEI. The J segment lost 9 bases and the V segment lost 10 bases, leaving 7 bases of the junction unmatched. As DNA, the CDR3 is TGTGCCACCCGACAGGGGGGCGGGCCCCAGCATTTT. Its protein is CATRQGGGPQHF. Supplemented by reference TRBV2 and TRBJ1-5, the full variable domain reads EPEVTQTPSHQVTQMGQEVILRCVPISNHLYFYWYRQILGQKVEFLVSFYNNEISEKSEIFDDQFSVERPDGSNFTLKIRSTKLEDSAMYFCATRQGGGPQHFGDGTRLSIL.

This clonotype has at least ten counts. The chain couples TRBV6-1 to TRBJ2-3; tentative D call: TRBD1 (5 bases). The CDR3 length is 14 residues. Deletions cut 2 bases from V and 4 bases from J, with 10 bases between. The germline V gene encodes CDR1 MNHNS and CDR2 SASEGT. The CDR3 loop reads CASSEQGRADTQYF. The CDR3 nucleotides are TGTGCCAGCAGTGAACAGGGTAGGGCAGATACGCAGTATTTT.

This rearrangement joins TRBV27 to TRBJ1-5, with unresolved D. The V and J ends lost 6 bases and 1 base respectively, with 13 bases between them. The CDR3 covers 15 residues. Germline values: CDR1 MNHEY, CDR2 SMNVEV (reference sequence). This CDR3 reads CASSPAGRSNQPQHF. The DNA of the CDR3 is TGTGCCAGCAGCCCCGCGGGCAGGAGCAATCAGCCCCAGCATTTT.

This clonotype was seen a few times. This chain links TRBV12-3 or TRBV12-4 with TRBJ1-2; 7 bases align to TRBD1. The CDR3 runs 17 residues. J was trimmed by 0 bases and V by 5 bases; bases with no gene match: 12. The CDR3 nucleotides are TGTGCCAGCAGTACATATACAGGGGACAGAGCTAACTATGGCTACACCTTC. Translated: CASSTYTGDRANYGYTF.

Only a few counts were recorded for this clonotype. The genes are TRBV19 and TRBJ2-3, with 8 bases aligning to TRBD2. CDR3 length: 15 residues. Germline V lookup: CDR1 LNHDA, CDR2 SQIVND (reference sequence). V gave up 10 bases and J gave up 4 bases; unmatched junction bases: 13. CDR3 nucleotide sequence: TGTGCCACCTCCTCGAGGACTAGCAATTCAGATACGCAGTATTTT. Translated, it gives CATSSRTSNSDTQYF. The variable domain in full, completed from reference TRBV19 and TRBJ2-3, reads DGGITQSPKYLFRKEGQNVTLSCEQNLNHDAMYWYRQDPGQGLRLIYYSQIVNDFQKGDIAEGYSVSREKKESFPLTVTSAQKNPTAFYLCATSSRTSNSDTQYFGPGTRLTVL.

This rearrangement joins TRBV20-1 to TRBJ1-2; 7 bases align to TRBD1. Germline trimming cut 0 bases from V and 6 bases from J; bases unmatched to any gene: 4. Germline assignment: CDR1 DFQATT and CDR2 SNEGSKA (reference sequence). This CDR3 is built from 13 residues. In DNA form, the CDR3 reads TGCAGTGCTAGAGAGGACAGGCGGCATGGCTACACCTTC. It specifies CSAREDRRHGYTF.

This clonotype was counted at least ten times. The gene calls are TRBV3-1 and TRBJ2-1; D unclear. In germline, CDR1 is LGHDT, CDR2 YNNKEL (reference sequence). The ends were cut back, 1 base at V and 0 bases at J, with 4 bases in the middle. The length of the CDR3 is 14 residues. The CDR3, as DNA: TGTGCCAGCAGCCAAGCGGGCTCCTACAATGAGCAGTTCTTC. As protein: CASSQAGSYNEQFF.

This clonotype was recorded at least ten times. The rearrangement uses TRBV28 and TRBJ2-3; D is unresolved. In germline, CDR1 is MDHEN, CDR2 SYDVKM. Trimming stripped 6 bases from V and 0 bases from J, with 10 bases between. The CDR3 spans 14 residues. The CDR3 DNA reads TGTGCCAGCAGCTCATCTTCTAGCACAGATACGCAGTATTTT. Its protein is CASSSSSSTDTQYF.

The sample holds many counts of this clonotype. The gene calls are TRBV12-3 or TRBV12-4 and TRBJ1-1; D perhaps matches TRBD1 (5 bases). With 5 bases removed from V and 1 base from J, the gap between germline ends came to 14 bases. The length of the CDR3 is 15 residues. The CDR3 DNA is TGTGCCAGCAGTACCCCAGGGAGGAGGAACACTGAAGCTTTCTTT. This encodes CASSTPGRRNTEAFF.

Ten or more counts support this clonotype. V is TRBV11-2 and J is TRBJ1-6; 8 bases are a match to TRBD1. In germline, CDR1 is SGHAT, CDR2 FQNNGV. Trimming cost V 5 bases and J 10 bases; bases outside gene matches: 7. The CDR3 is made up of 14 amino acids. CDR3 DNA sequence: TGTGCCAGCAGCCCAGGGGGCGATAGCTCACCCCTCCACTTT. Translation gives CASSPGGDSSPLHF.

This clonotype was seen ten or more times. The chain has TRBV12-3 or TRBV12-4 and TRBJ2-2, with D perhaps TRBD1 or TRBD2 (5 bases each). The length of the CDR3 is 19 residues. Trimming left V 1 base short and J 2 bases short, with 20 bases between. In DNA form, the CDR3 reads TGTGCCAGCAGTTTAGGAGGGCAGGGCTCGTCCTATAACACCGGGGAGCTGTTTTTT. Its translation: CASSLGGQGSSYNTGELFF.